This is a list of T cell receptor beta chains from one sample in a study of beta chain features in type 1 diabetes. Assay used: immunoSEQ multiplex PCR; TCRdb lists only in-frame clones, some missing. The data show roughly 700,000 clones, about an eighth seen once. The specimen was naive CD4+ T cells from blood. These receptors came from a man between 18 and 35 years old with type 1 diabetes. Both conserved end residues are part of each CDR3. Each record gives: V gene, D gene, clone size, J gene, CDR3 protein, CDR3 DNA. The D gene is left open where the match is weak. The size of a clone is reported for some rows only, either as once, few or many, or as a class for expanded clones.

TRBV6-1	-	-	TRBJ2-2	CASRLANTGELFF	TGTGCCAGCAGACTAGCGAACACCGGGGAGCTGTTTTTT
TRBV9	TRBD2	few	TRBJ2-1	CASSVGLAGNNEQFF	TGTGCCAGCAGCGTAGGCCTAGCGGGGAACAATGAGCAGTTCTTC
TRBV18	-	few	TRBJ2-6	CASSPDLGSGANVLTF	TGTGCCAGCTCACCAGATCTAGGCTCTGGGGCCAACGTCCTGACTTTC
TRBV13	-	few	TRBJ2-2	CASSLSRVDTGELFF	TGTGCCAGCAGCTTATCTCGGGTGGACACCGGGGAGCTGTTTTTT
TRBV6-1	TRBD1	-	TRBJ2-7	CASRDTGQGSYEQYF	TGTGCCAGCAGAGATACCGGACAGGGCTCCTACGAGCAGTACTTC
TRBV28	-	few	TRBJ2-7	CASRLDWDGYEQYF	TGTGCCAGCAGATTGGACTGGGATGGGTACGAGCAGTACTTC
TRBV28	-	few	TRBJ1-1	CASRDTEAFF	TGTGCCAGCAGGGACACTGAAGCTTTCTTT
TRBV19	-	-	TRBJ2-7	CASSMTGNSHEQYF	TGTGCCAGTAGTATGACAGGAAATTCCCACGAGCAGTACTTC
TRBV27	-	-	TRBJ1-1	CASSSWGAEAFF	TGTGCCAGCAGTTCCTGGGGGGCTGAAGCTTTCTTT
TRBV5-4	-	-	TRBJ1-2	CASSPDWDYGYTF	TGTGCCAGCAGCCCAGATTGGGACTATGGCTACACCTTC
TRBV6-4	-	-	TRBJ2-3	CASSDQGVSTDTQYF	TGTGCCAGCAGTGACCAGGGTGTGAGCACAGATACGCAGTATTTT
TRBV7-9	-	-	TRBJ1-2	CASSLGRTLAIDYGYTF	TGTGCCAGCAGCTTAGGCCGGACTCTGGCTATCGACTATGGCTACACCTTC
TRBV2	-	few	TRBJ1-3	CASSEALGGYF	TGTGCCAGCAGTGAAGCGCTAGGGGGATATTTT
TRBV10-3	-	few	TRBJ1-1	CAISDMGGDTEAFF	TGTGCCATCAGTGATATGGGGGGGGACACTGAAGCTTTCTTT
TRBV2	-	-	TRBJ2-1	CASRGRDGGYNEQFF	TGTGCCAGCAGAGGGCGGGACGGTGGATACAATGAGCAGTTCTTC
TRBV30	TRBD1	-	TRBJ2-7	CAWSVGTASYEQYF	TGTGCCTGGAGTGTCGGGACAGCGAGCTACGAGCAGTACTTC
TRBV7-9	-	-	TRBJ2-7	CASLLPQYF	TGTGCCAGCCTTCTACCCCAGTACTTC
TRBV10-1	TRBD1	few	TRBJ2-1	CASSRDSYNEQFF	TGCGCCAGCTCCCGGGACAGCTACAATGAGCAGTTCTTC
TRBV27	TRBD1	-	TRBJ1-5	CASRGPGGSQPQHF	TGTGCCAGCAGAGGTCCAGGGGGCAGTCAGCCCCAGCATTTT
TRBV4-1	TRBD2	-	TRBJ2-5	CASSQGLAGIIQETQYF	TGCGCCAGCAGCCAAGGACTAGCGGGTATTATACAAGAGACCCAGTACTTC
TRBV27	TRBD1	few	TRBJ2-7	CASSLKQGFLSEQYF	TGTGCCAGCAGTTTGAAACAGGGGTTTCTATCCGAGCAGTACTTC
TRBV25-1	-	-	TRBJ2-5	CASSESAKETQYF	TGTGCCAGCAGTGAATCAGCCAAAGAGACCCAGTACTTC
TRBV15	-	-	TRBJ2-3	CATSRDVADTQYF	TGTGCCACCAGCAGAGATGTCGCGGATACGCAGTATTTT
TRBV30	-	-	TRBJ1-6	CAWNHRVSNSPLHF	TGTGCCTGGAACCACAGGGTATCTAATTCACCCCTCCACTTT
TRBV15	-	-	TRBJ1-1	CATSRDGGTLGEEAFF	TGTGCCACCAGCAGAGATGGGGGGACCTTGGGCGAAGAAGCTTTCTTT
TRBV25-1	TRBD1	-	TRBJ1-2	CASSETRQGAPNYGYTF	TGTGCCAGCAGTGAAACAAGGCAGGGGGCTCCGAACTATGGCTACACCTTC
TRBV4-2	-	-	TRBJ2-7	CASSQGGVGEQYF	TGTGCCAGCAGCCAAGGTGGTGTGGGCGAGCAGTACTTC
TRBV7-9	-	-	TRBJ1-4	CASSWRTAGEKLFF	TGTGCCAGCAGTTGGCGGACCGCGGGTGAAAAACTGTTTTTT
TRBV7-2	-	few	TRBJ1-1	CASSVGQIMNTEAFF	TGTGCCAGCAGCGTCGGACAGATCATGAACACTGAAGCTTTCTTT
TRBV7-9	-	few	TRBJ2-6	CASSRRGDSGANVLTF	TGTGCCAGCAGCCGCCGAGGGGACTCTGGGGCCAACGTCCTGACTTTC
TRBV5-4	TRBD1	-	TRBJ1-2	CASSLGAGQGGYGYTF	TGTGCCAGCAGCTTGGGCGCGGGACAGGGTGGTTATGGCTACACCTTC
TRBV29-1	TRBD2	-	TRBJ2-1	CSVEETGGPRNEQFF	TGCAGCGTTGAAGAAACGGGGGGGCCGAGGAATGAGCAGTTCTTC
TRBV28	TRBD1	few	TRBJ2-1	CASSLDRGPYNEQFF	TGTGCCAGCAGTTTAGACAGGGGTCCCTACAATGAGCAGTTCTTC
TRBV12-5	-	few	TRBJ1-1	CASGLEGGFTEAFF	TGTGCTAGTGGTTTAGAGGGAGGGTTCACTGAAGCTTTCTTT
TRBV30	-	few	TRBJ1-1	CAWSPDPGGGVTEAFF	TGTGCCTGGAGTCCTGATCCGGGTGGGGGAGTCACTGAAGCTTTCTTT
TRBV6-6	-	-	TRBJ2-7	CASSRRDWAYEQYF	TGTGCCAGCAGTCGCCGGGACTGGGCCTACGAGCAGTACTTC
TRBV7-8	-	few	TRBJ2-7	CASSSTGNYEQYF	TGTGCCAGCAGCAGTACCGGCAACTACGAGCAGTACTTC
TRBV2	-	-	TRBJ1-2	CASSEPQGKKDYGYTF	TGTGCCAGCAGTGAGCCACAGGGCAAGAAGGACTATGGCTACACCTTC
TRBV7-7	-	few	TRBJ1-3	CASSLAQGNTIYF	TGTGCTAGCAGCTTAGCACAGGGAAACACCATATATTTT
TRBV11-2	-	-	TRBJ2-7	CASSLDGGEFYEQYF	TGTGCCAGCAGCTTAGATGGCGGCGAATTCTACGAGCAGTACTTC
TRBV5-5	-	-	TRBJ2-1	CASSLDLAGSYNEQFF	TGTGCCAGCAGCTTGGATCTAGCTGGCTCCTACAATGAGCAGTTCTTC
TRBV7-9	TRBD1	-	TRBJ2-2	CASSSGTESTGELFF	TGTGCCAGCAGTTCCGGGACAGAGTCCACCGGGGAGCTGTTTTTT
TRBV7-9	-	few	TRBJ2-3	CASSNWRQSTSTDTQYF	TGTGCCAGCAGCAACTGGAGACAGTCCACTAGCACAGATACGCAGTATTTT
TRBV28	-	-	TRBJ1-1	CASSLTGGFEAFF	TGTGCCAGCAGTTTGACAGGAGGTTTTGAAGCTTTCTTT
TRBV29-1	-	-	TRBJ1-1	CSVVLGFTEAFF	TGCAGCGTTGTCCTGGGGTTCACTGAAGCTTTCTTT
TRBV25-1	TRBD1	-	TRBJ2-1	CASSASGTGGYNEQFF	TGTGCCAGCAGTGCCTCTGGGACAGGGGGCTACAATGAGCAGTTCTTC
TRBV2	TRBD2	-	TRBJ2-7	CASSWTSGVSYEQYF	TGTGCCAGCAGTTGGACTAGCGGGGTTAGTTACGAGCAGTACTTC
TRBV5-6	-	-	TRBJ2-5	CASSWTALGTQYF	TGTGCCAGCAGCTGGACAGCCCTCGGGACCCAGTACTTC
TRBV29-1	TRBD1	-	TRBJ2-7	CSVGTGSYEQYF	TGCAGCGTTGGGACAGGGTCCTACGAGCAGTACTTC
TRBV2	TRBD1	-	TRBJ2-7	CASIRDSSYEQYF	TGTGCCAGCATCCGGGACAGCTCCTACGAGCAGTACTTC
TRBV27	-	-	TRBJ1-2	CASRQGSYGYTF	TGTGCCAGCAGGCAGGGTTCCTATGGCTACACCTTC
TRBV7-2	-	few	TRBJ1-1	CASTLRGRGTLGMNTEAFF	TGTGCCAGCACCCTTCGAGGGCGCGGGACATTGGGGATGAACACTGAAGCTTTCTTT
TRBV9	-	few	TRBJ1-3	CASSAVQGSGNTIYF	TGTGCCAGCAGCGCCGTACAGGGCTCTGGAAACACCATATATTTT
TRBV7-3	TRBD2	-	TRBJ2-7	CASSPGGSSYEQYF	TGTGCCAGCAGCCCCGGGGGGAGCTCCTACGAGCAGTACTTC